These 25 T cell receptor beta chains originate from one sample sequenced in a study of cytomegalovirus exposure and HLA in healthy donors. The protocol was immunoSEQ multiplex PCR, while the TCRdb copy is restricted to in-frame clones and leaves out a portion. The table shows 140,000 or so clones, with about nine tenths occurring only once. The sample comprised PBMCs. The origin of the receptors is a man aged 18-30 years in good health and CMV-seropositive.

The CDR3, as DNA: TGCGCCAGCAGCTTGGTCTTGTCGGGAGGGCCCCCGAATGAGCAGTTCTTC. Encoded protein: CASSLVLSGGPPNEQFF. The V gene is TRBV5-1, the J gene TRBJ2-1; 8 bases line up with TRBD2. This CDR3 region has 17 residues. With 0 bases clipped from V and 7 bases from J, the junction kept 12 bases outside the gene matches. The germline CDR1 and CDR2 sequences are SGHRS and YFSETQ.

The J gene is TRBJ2-7, the V gene TRBV30; D call uncertain. V lost 3 bases and J 0 bases, leaving 6 bases between the germline ends. This CDR3 contains 12 residues. The germline V gene encodes CDR1 GTSNPN and CDR2 SVGIG (reference sequence). The CDR3 here is CAWRPSSYEQYF. For the CDR3, the DNA is TGTGCCTGGAGGCCCAGCTCCTACGAGCAGTACTTC.

This chain connects TRBV14 to TRBJ1-1; no firm D call. V was pared by 1 base and J by 11 bases, with 14 bases between. From germline, CDR1 is SGHDN and CDR2 FVKESK. The CDR3 has 13 amino acids. The CDR3 is CASSQVGTNEAFF. CDR3 bases: TGTGCCAGCAGCCAAGTTGGAACTAACGAGGCTTTCTTT.

This rearrangement joins TRBV6-5 to TRBJ2-2; TRBD2 matches at 10 bases. The CDR3 spans 15 residues. J gave up 7 bases and V 4 bases, and 6 bases lay outside the gene matches. Looked up from germline, CDR1 is MNHEY and CDR2 is SVGAGI. CDR3 in amino acids: CASSSSGRGIGELFF. The CDR3 DNA is TGTGCCAGCAGTTCTAGCGGGAGAGGAATCGGGGAGCTGTTTTTT.

The V gene is TRBV25-1, the J gene TRBJ2-1; 8 bases are a match to TRBD2. Germline values: CDR1 MGHDK, CDR2 SYGVNS. V dropped 8 bases and J dropped 7; count of bases not matched to a gene: 10. This CDR3 region has 14 residues. The CDR3 DNA follows: TGTGCCAGCCGATGGACACCGGGAGGGAATGAGCAGTTCTTC. This encodes CASRWTPGGNEQFF.

This clone was observed a single time. V and J are TRBV12-5 and TRBJ2-1; the match to TRBD2 covers 11 bases. The CDR3 is made up of 17 amino acids. From germline, CDR1 is LGHNT and CDR2 FRNRAP. V shed 5 bases and J 2 bases; nucleotides not matched to a gene: 8. In DNA, the CDR3 is TGTGCTAGTGGTCCCCAGGGACTAGCGGAGACCTACAATGAGCAGTTCTTC. Its protein is CASGPQGLAETYNEQFF.

J is TRBJ2-7 and V is TRBV11-2, with D tentatively TRBD2 (6 bases). Germline V gene sequence: CDR1 SGHAT, CDR2 FQNNGV. With 3 bases removed from V and 2 bases from J, the gap between germline ends came to 11 bases. The CDR3 runs to 14 residues. In nucleotides, the CDR3 is TGTGCCAGCAGCTTGGGACTGACAACCTACGAGCAGTACTTC. This sequence encodes CASSLGLTTYEQYF. Supplemented by reference TRBV11-2 and TRBJ2-7, the full variable domain reads EAGVAQSPRYKIIEKRQSVAFWCNPISGHATLYWYQQILGQGPKLLIQFQNNGVVDDSQLPKDRFSAERLKGVDSTLKIQPAKLEDSAVYLCASSLGLTTYEQYFGPGTRLTVT.

The chain links TRBV9 to TRBJ1-1, with D perhaps TRBD1 (5 bases). CDR1 is SGDLS, CDR2 YYNGEE, per germline. The V and J ends lost 3 bases and 1 base respectively, with 10 bases between them. This CDR3 region has 14 residues. CDR3: CASSEDGGNTEAFF. In DNA form, the CDR3 reads TGTGCCAGCAGCGAGGACGGGGGGAACACTGAAGCTTTCTTT. Based on the CDR3 plus reference TRBV9 and TRBJ1-1, the full variable domain is DSGVTQTPKHLITATGQRVTLRCSPRSGDLSVYWYQQSLDQGLQFLIQYYNGEERAKGNILERFSAQQFPDLHSELNLSSLELGDSALYFCASSEDGGNTEAFFGQGTRLTVV.

The V and J genes are TRBV6-6 and TRBJ2-3, with D possibly being TRBD2 (5 bases). Germline V lookup: CDR1 MNHNY, CDR2 SVGAGI (reference sequence). V was shortened by 2 bases and J by 6 bases, with 15 bases between the two germline ends. This CDR3 comprises 15 residues. CDR3 residues: CASSYAGSSRDTQYF. CDR3 in DNA: TGTGCCAGCAGTTACGCGGGTTCGTCTCGCGATACGCAGTATTTT.

The chain combines TRBV10-2 with TRBJ2-1, with 12 bases matching TRBD2. The CDR3 has 15 amino acids. The germline V gene has CDR1 WSHSY and CDR2 SAAADI. With V trimmed by 8 bases and J by 5 bases, 7 bases remained unmatched. The CDR3: CASDPSGRVDNEQFF. CDR3 coding DNA: TGCGCCAGCGACCCTAGCGGGAGGGTAGACAATGAGCAGTTCTTC.

This chain uses TRBV19 with TRBJ1-2, with a weak D call TRBD1 (5 bases). The CDR3 length is 12 residues. Trimming stripped 8 bases from V and 4 bases from J, with 11 bases between. The germline gives CDR1 LNHDA, CDR2 SQIVND (reference sequence). CDR3 amino acids: CASGGTIYGYTF. The CDR3 DNA sequence: TGTGCCAGTGGAGGGACCATCTATGGCTACACCTTC. Together with reference TRBV19 and TRBJ1-2, the CDR3 gives the full variable domain: DGGITQSPKYLFRKEGQNVTLSCEQNLNHDAMYWYRQDPGQGLRLIYYSQIVNDFQKGDIAEGYSVSREKKESFPLTVTSAQKNPTAFYLCASGGTIYGYTFGSGTRLTVV.

This sequence joins TRBV5-1 and TRBJ1-3; 7 nucleotides agree with TRBD1. This CDR3 is built from 14 residues. The V and J ends lost 4 bases and 1 base, in that order; junction bases with no gene match: 2. CDR1 is SGHRS, CDR2 YFSETQ, per germline. This CDR3 is CASSLDRSGNTIYF. CDR3 bases: TGCGCCAGCAGCCTGGACAGGTCTGGAAACACCATATATTTT. The full variable domain, in which reference TRBV5-1 and TRBJ1-3 provide the parts outside the CDR3, is KAGVTQTPRYLIKTRGQQVTLSCSPISGHRSVSWYQQTPGQGLQFLFEYFSETQRNKGNFPGRFSGRQFSNSRSEMNVSTLELGDSALYLCASSLDRSGNTIYFGEGSWLTVV.

V is TRBV7-6 and J is TRBJ1-3, with no clear D. V shed 4 bases and J shed 0 bases, with 10 bases lying between them. The CDR3 sequence is 15 residues long. Germline loops: CDR1 SGHVS, CDR2 FNYEAQ. The CDR3 sequence is CASSSIPSSGNTIYF. As DNA, the CDR3 is TGTGCCAGCAGCTCCATCCCGAGCTCTGGAAACACCATATATTTT.

The chain employs TRBV6-1 and TRBJ2-5; D might be TRBD2 (5 bases). CDR1 is MNHNS and CDR2 is SASEGT in the germline V gene. The CDR3 is 13 amino acids. V lost 1 base and J lost 5, with 8 bases in between. CDR3 residues: CASSEGTVETQYF. CDR3 nucleotides: TGTGCCAGCAGTGAAGGGACTGTTGAGACCCAGTACTTC.

The CDR3 sequence is CASLTGTGGAETQYF. In DNA form, the CDR3 reads TGTGCCTCCCTTACCGGGACAGGGGGCGCGGAGACCCAGTACTTC. This sequence joins TRBV6-1 and TRBJ2-5; the match to TRBD1 covers 12 bases. CDR1 and CDR2 (germline): MNHNS, SASEGT. This CDR3 has 15 amino acids. V lost 11 bases to trimming and J lost 5 bases; unmatched junction nucleotides: 12.

The chain joins TRBV19 to TRBJ2-1; TRBD2 aligns across 9 bases. The CDR3 covers 14 residues. With V trimmed by 4 bases and J by 10 bases, 8 bases remained unmatched. The V gene's germline CDR1 is LNHDA and CDR2 SQIVND (reference sequence). CDR3 DNA sequence: TGTGCCAGTAGTAGTATAGGGACTAGCAGGGAGCAGTTCTTC. This gives the protein CASSSIGTSREQFF.

The DNA for the CDR3 is TGCAGCGTCTCTACTAGCAGTGGAACAGATACGCAGTATTTT. Its translation is CSVSTSSGTDTQYF. The V gene is TRBV29-1, the J gene TRBJ2-3, with D tentatively TRBD2 (6 bases). The CDR3 contains 14 residues. Germline V gene data show CDR1 as SQVTM and CDR2 as ANQGSEA. Between the trimmed V and J ends, which lost 6 bases and 3 bases, there was a span of 16 bases.

V usage is TRBV5-1 and J usage is TRBJ1-2, with 8 bases aligning to TRBD1. The CDR3 length is 14 residues. V dropped 0 bases and J dropped 4; count of bases not matched to a gene: 2. Germline CDR1 reads SGHRS; CDR2 reads YFSETQ. This CDR3 is CASSLAGGTYGYTF. CDR3 bases: TGCGCCAGCAGCTTGGCAGGGGGCACCTATGGCTACACCTTC. Full variable domain (rest looked up from reference TRBV5-1 and TRBJ1-2): KAGVTQTPRYLIKTRGQQVTLSCSPISGHRSVSWYQQTPGQGLQFLFEYFSETQRNKGNFPGRFSGRQFSNSRSEMNVSTLELGDSALYLCASSLAGGTYGYTFGSGTRLTVV.

V and J are TRBV6-4 and TRBJ1-5, with 9 bases lining up with TRBD1. J lost 6 bases, V lost 5 bases, and 8 bases had no gene match. This CDR3 region has 15 residues. In germline, CDR1 is MRHNA, CDR2 SNTAGT. The CDR3 bases are TGTGCCAGCAGTCCCACCGGGACAGGGAGTCAGCCCCAGCATTTT. Amino acids: CASSPTGTGSQPQHF.

The chain couples TRBV7-9 to TRBJ2-7; TRBD1 might be the D (6 bases). The V gene lost 5 bases and the J gene lost 4 bases, with 15 bases spanning the gap. This CDR3 spans 14 amino acids. Germline assignment: CDR1 SEHNR and CDR2 FQNEAQ (reference sequence). The CDR3 is CASSLTGPGYEQYF. The CDR3 nucleotides are TGTGCCAGCAGCCTTACAGGGCCGGGATACGAGCAGTACTTC.

The chain joins TRBV9 to TRBJ2-5, with 9 bases aligning to TRBD1. The CDR3 is 16 amino acids. V lost 4 bases to trimming and J lost 5 bases; unmatched junction nucleotides: 12. CDR1 is SGDLS and CDR2 is YYNGEE in the germline V gene. CDR3 region: CASSPHVGQGRETQYF. The DNA of the CDR3 is TGTGCCAGCAGCCCCCACGTAGGACAGGGGAGGGAGACCCAGTACTTC. Combining the CDR3 with reference TRBV9 and TRBJ2-5 gives the whole variable domain DSGVTQTPKHLITATGQRVTLRCSPRSGDLSVYWYQQSLDQGLQFLIQYYNGEERAKGNILERFSAQQFPDLHSELNLSSLELGDSALYFCASSPHVGQGRETQYFGPGTRLLVL.

The chain combines TRBV7-3 with TRBJ1-1, with 8 bases matching TRBD1. The ends lost 5 bases at V and 1 base at J; junction bases unmatched: 6. CDR1 SGHTA and CDR2 FQGTGA come from the germline V gene. CDR3 length: 15 residues. The CDR3 here is CASSRGTGENTEAFF. CDR3 DNA: TGTGCCAGCAGCCGCGGGACAGGCGAGAACACTGAAGCTTTCTTT. Together with reference TRBV7-3 and TRBJ1-1, the CDR3 gives the full variable domain: GAGVSQTPSNKVTEKGKYVELRCDPISGHTALYWYRQSLGQGPEFLIYFQGTGAADDSGLPNDRFFAVRPEGSVSTLKIQRTERGDSAVYLCASSRGTGENTEAFFGQGTRLTVV.

This chain links TRBV19 with TRBJ2-6; 9 bases map to TRBD1. Trimming cost V 6 bases and J 3 bases; bases outside gene matches: 6. There are 16 residues in the CDR3. Germline V CDR1 and CDR2: LNHDA, SQIVND (reference sequence). The CDR3 DNA is TGTGCCAGTAGGATATGGACAGGGGATGGGGCCAACGTCCTGACTTTC. This encodes CASRIWTGDGANVLTF.

This clone was counted once. V usage is TRBV7-8 and J usage is TRBJ2-1; D is uncertain. This CDR3 is 14 amino acids long. Germline CDR1 and CDR2: SGHVS and FQNEAQ. V was trimmed by 1 base and J by 9 bases, leaving 13 bases between them. For the CDR3, the DNA is TGTGCCAGCAGCTTAGAGCAGGCGAACGGTGAGCAGTTCTTC. Encoded protein: CASSLEQANGEQFF.

The J gene is TRBJ2-7, the V gene TRBV4-1; D perhaps matches TRBD1 (6 bases). Germline assignment: CDR1 MGHRA and CDR2 YSYEKL. The CDR3 has 14 residues. V was shortened by 1 base and J by 3 bases, with 10 bases between the two germline ends. In DNA, the CDR3 is TGCGCCAGCAGCCAAGGACAGGACGGCTACGAGCAGTACTTC. Encoded protein: CASSQGQDGYEQYF.